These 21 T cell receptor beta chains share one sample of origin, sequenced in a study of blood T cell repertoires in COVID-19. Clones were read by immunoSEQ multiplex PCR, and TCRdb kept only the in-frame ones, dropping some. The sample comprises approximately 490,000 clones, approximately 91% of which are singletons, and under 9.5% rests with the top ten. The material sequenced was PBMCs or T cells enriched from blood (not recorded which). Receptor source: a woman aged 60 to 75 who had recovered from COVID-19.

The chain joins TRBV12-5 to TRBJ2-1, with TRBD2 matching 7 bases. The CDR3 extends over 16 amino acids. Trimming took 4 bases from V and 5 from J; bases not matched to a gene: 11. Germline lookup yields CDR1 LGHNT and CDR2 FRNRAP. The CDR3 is CASGSHDGGTNNEQFF. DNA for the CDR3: TGTGCTAGTGGTTCCCATGACGGAGGGACTAACAATGAGCAGTTCTTC.

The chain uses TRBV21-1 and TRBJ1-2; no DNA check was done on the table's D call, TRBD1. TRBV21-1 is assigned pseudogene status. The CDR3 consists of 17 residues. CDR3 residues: CASSNIAQTGGNGGYTF. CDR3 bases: TGTGCCAGCAGCAACATCGCACAGACAGGGGGCAATGGAGGCTACACCTTC.

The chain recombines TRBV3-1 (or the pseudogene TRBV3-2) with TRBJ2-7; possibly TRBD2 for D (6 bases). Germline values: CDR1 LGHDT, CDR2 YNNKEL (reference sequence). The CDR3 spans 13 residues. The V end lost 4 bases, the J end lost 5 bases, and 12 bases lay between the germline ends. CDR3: CASSRSGEDEQYV. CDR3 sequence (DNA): TGTGCCAGCAGCCGGTCGGGAGAGGACGAGCAGTACGTC.

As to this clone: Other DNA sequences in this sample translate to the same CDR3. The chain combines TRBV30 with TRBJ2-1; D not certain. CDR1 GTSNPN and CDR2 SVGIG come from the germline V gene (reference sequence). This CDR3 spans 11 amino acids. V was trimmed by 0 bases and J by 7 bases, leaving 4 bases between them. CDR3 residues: CAWSVLNEQFF. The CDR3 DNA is TGTGCCTGGAGTGTACTAAATGAGCAGTTCTTC.

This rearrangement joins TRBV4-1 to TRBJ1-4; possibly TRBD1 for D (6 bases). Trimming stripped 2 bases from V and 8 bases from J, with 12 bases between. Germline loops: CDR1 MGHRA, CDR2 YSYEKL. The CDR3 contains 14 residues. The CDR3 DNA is TGCGCCAGCAGCCAACTTCTGCAGGGGGAAAAACTGTTTTTT. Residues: CASSQLLQGEKLFF.

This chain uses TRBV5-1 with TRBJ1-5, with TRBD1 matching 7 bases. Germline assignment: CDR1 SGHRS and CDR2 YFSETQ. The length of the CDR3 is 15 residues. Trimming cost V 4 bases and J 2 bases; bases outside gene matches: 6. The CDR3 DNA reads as TGCGCCAGCAGCCCCGATGGACAGGGCAATCAGCCCCAGCATTTT. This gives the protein CASSPDGQGNQPQHF.

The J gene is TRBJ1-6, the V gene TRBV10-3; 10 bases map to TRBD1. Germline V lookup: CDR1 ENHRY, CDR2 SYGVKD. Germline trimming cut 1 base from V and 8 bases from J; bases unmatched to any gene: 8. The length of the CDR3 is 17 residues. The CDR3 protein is CAISEYGQGVVYSPLHF. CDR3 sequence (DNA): TGTGCCATCAGTGAGTACGGACAGGGGGTTGTATATTCACCCCTCCACTTT.

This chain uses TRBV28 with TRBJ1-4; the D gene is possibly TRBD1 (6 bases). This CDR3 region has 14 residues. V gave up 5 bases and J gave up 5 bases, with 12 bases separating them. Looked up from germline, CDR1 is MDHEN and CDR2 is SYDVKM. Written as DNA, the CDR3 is TGTGCCAGCAGTGAACAGGGCCGCAATGAAAAACTGTTTTTT. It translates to CASSEQGRNEKLFF.

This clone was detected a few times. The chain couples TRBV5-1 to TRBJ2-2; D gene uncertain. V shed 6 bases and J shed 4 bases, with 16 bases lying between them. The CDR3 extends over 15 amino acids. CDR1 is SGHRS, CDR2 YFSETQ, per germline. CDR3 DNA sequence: TGCGCCAGCACCCCGGGTGCAGTTAGCACCGGGGAGCTGTTTTTT. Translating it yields CASTPGAVSTGELFF. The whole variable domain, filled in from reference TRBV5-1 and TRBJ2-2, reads KAGVTQTPRYLIKTRGQQVTLSCSPISGHRSVSWYQQTPGQGLQFLFEYFSETQRNKGNFPGRFSGRQFSNSRSEMNVSTLELGDSALYLCASTPGAVSTGELFFGEGSRLTVL.

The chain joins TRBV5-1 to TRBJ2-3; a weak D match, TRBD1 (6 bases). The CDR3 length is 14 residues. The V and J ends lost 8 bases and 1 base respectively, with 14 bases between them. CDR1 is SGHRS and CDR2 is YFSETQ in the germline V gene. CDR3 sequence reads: CASSGDGGTDTQYF. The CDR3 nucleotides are TGCGCCAGTTCAGGGGATGGGGGCACAGATACGCAGTATTTT.

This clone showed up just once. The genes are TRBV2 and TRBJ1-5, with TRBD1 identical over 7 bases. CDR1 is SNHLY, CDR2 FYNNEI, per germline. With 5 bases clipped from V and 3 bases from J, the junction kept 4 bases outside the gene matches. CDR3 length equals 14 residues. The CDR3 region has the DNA TGTGCCAGCAGTCCTACAGGGGCCAATCAGCCCCAGCATTTT. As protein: CASSPTGANQPQHF.

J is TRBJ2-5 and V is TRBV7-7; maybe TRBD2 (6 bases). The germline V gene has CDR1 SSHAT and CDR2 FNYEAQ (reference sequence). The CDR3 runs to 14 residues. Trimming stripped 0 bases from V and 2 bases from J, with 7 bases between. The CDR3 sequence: CASSLAAGQETQYF. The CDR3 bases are TGTGCCAGCAGCTTAGCAGCGGGTCAAGAGACCCAGTACTTC.

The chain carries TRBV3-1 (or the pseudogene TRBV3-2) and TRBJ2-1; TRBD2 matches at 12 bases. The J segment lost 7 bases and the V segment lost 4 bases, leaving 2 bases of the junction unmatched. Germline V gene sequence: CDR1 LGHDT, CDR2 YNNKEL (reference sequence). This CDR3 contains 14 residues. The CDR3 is CASSLLAGGNEQFF. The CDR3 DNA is TGTGCCAGCAGCCTACTAGCGGGGGGTAATGAGCAGTTCTTC.

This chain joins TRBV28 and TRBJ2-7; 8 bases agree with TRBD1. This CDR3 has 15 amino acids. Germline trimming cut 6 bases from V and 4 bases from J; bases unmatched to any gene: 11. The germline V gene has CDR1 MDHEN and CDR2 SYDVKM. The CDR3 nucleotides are TGTGCCAGCAGATTAGACAGGGGCGGACAGTACGAGCAGTACTTC. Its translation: CASRLDRGGQYEQYF. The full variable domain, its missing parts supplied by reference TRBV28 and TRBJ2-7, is DVKVTQSSRYLVKRTGEKVFLECVQDMDHENMFWYRQDPGLGLRLIYFSYDVKMKEKGDIPEGYSVSREKKERFSLILESASTNQTSMYLCASRLDRGGQYEQYFGPGTRLTVT.

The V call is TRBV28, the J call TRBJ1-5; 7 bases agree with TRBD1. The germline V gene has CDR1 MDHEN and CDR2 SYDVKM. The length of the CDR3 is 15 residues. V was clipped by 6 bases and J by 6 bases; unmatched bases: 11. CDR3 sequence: CASRNAGGYTQPQHF. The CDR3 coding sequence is TGTGCCAGCAGGAACGCAGGGGGTTATACTCAGCCCCAGCATTTT.

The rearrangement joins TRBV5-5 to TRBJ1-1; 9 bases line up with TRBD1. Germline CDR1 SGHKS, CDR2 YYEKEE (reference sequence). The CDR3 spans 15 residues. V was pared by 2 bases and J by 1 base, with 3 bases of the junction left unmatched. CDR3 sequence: CASSFKGQGNTEAFF. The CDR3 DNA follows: TGTGCCAGCAGCTTCAAGGGACAGGGGAACACTGAAGCTTTCTTT.

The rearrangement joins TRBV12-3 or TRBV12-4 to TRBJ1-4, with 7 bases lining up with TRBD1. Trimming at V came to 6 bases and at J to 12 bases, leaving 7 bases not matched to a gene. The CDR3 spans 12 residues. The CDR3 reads CASRKKTGELFF. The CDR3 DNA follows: TGTGCCAGCAGAAAAAAAACAGGGGAACTGTTTTTT.

For the CDR3, the DNA is TGTGCCATCAGGGACAGCTCCTACGAGCAGTACGTC. Protein: CAIRDSSYEQYV. The rearrangement joins TRBV10-3 to TRBJ2-7, with D possibly being TRBD1 (6 bases). This CDR3 is built from 12 residues. Between the trimmed V and J ends, which lost 6 bases and 0 bases, there was a span of 6 bases. CDR1 is ENHRY, CDR2 SYGVKD, per germline.

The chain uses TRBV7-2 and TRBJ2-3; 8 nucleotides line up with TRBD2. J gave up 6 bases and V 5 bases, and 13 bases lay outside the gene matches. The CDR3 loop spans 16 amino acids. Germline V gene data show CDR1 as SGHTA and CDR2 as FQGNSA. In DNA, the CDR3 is TGTGCCAGCAGCCCCCATTCGGGGGGGCCCAAGGATACGCAGTATTTT. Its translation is CASSPHSGGPKDTQYF.

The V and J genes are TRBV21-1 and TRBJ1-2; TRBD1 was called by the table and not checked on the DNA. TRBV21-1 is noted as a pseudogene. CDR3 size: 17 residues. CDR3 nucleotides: TGTGCCAGCAGCAAAAAAAAGGGGGCAGGGGCCCTACGTGGCTACACCTTC. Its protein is CASSKKKGAGALRGYTF.

CDR3 coding DNA: TGTGCCAGCAGCCCAAGAGGGGACAAGTACAATGAGCAGTTCTTC. Translation: CASSPRGDKYNEQFF. The chain couples TRBV9 to TRBJ2-1; possibly TRBD1 for D (6 bases). Trimming removed 4 bases at V and 4 bases at J, with 15 bases between. This CDR3 region has 15 residues. From germline, CDR1 is SGDLS and CDR2 YYNGEE.